This T cell receptor beta chain was identified in a study of human T cells and chemical hapten exposure. Study-level information: Application of 0.01% DPC to the upper back was done by patch test, with a reading at 6 days. Patients, chiefly female, had alopecia areata, totalis or universalis.

The CDR3 extends over 14 amino acids. V was shortened by 3 bases and J by 2 bases, with 11 bases between the two germline ends. Germline loops: CDR1 SNHLY, CDR2 FYNNEI. As for time point: pre-sensitization, week 0. Treatment: therapeutic diphenylcyclopropenone sensitization with weekly scalp DPC. Blood draws came before every patch-test application. Source study methods: Individual samples carried between roughly 23,224 and 690,600 TCRs, with 95,638 as the median. TCRdb reprocessed the RACE reads with MiXCR, giving one entry per CDR3 protein. The V and J calls were not made by the authors but by TCRdb's processing. Here the sample spans about 260,000 distinct CDR3 sequences, about 9.4% being singletons.

This clonotype was sampled from a woman between 40 and 55 years old with alopecia areata. Some clones in this sample may be carry-over from other donors' samples. The V call is TRBV2, the J call TRBJ2-7; a possible D gene is TRBD2 (6 bases). The material was whole blood, obtained in connection with sensitization to the hapten diphenylcyclopropenone (DPC). The CDR3 DNA reads as TGTGCCAGCAGTGAGGGGACTGAAGCCTACGAGCAGTACTTC. Translation gives CASSEGTEAYEQYF. Looking up the rest from reference TRBV2 and TRBJ2-7 gives the full variable domain: EPEVTQTPSHQVTQMGQEVILRCVPISNHLYFYWYRQILGQKVEFLVSFYNNEISEKSEIFDDQFSVERPDGSNFTLKIRSTKLEDSAMYFCASSEGTEAYEQYFGPGTRLTVT.